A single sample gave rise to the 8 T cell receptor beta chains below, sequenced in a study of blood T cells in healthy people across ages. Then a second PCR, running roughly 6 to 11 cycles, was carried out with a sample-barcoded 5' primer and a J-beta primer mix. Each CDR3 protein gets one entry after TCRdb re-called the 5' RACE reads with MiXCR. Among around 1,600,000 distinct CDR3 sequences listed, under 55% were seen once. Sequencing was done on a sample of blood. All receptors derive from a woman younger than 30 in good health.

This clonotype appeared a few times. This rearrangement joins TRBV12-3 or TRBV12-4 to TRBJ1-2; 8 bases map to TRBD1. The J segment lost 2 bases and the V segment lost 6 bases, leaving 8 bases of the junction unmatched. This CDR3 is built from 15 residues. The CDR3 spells CASRPGQGANYGYTF. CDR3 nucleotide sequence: TGTGCCAGCAGACCAGGACAGGGAGCCAACTATGGCTACACCTTC.

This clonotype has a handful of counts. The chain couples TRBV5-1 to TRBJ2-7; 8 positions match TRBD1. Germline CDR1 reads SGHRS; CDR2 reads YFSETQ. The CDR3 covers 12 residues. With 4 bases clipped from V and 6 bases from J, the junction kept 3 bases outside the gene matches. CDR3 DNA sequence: TGCGCCAGCAGCATAACAGGGGGCGAGCAGTACTTC. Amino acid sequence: CASSITGGEQYF.

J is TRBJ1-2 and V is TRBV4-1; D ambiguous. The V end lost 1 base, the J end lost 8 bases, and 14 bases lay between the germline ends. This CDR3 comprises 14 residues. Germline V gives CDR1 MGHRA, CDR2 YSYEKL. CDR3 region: CASSQAIGLTGYTF. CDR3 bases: TGCGCCAGCAGCCAAGCAATTGGGCTGACGGGCTACACCTTC.

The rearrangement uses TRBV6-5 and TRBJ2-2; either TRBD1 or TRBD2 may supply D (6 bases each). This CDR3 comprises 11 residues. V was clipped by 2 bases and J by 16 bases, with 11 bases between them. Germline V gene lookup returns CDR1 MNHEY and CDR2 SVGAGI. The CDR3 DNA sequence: TGTGCCAGCAGTTACCGGGGGACATCGTTTTTT. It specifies CASSYRGTSFF.

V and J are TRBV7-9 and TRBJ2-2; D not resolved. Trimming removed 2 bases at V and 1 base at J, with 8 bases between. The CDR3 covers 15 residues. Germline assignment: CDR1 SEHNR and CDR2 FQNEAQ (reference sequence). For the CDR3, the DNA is TGTGCCAGCAGCTTAAAAGGGCTGAACACCGGGGAGCTGTTTTTT. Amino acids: CASSLKGLNTGELFF.

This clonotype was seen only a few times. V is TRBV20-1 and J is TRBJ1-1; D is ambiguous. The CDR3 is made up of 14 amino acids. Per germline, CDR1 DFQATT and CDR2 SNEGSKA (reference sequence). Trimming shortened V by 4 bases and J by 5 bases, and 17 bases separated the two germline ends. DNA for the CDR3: TGCAGTGCTAAGGGCCATTATTTAGGTACTGAAGCTTTCTTT. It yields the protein CSAKGHYLGTEAFF.

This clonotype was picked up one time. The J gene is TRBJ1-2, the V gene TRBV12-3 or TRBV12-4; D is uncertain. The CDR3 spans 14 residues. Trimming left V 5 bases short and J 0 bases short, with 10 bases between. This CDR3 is CASSQRWANYGYTF. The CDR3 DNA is TGTGCCAGCAGTCAAAGGTGGGCTAACTATGGCTACACCTTC.

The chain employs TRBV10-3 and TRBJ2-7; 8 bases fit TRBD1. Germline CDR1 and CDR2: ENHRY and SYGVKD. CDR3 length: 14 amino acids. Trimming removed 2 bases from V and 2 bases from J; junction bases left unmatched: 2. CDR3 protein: CAISEATGAYEQYF. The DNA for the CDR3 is TGTGCCATCAGTGAGGCGACAGGGGCCTACGAGCAGTACTTC.